In this sample, the clone carrying this T cell receptor (beta chain) turned up once. Antigen unknown. This CDR3 region has 12 residues. Germline CDR1 and CDR2: MNHNY and SVGAGI (reference sequence). The sample comes from a study of OX40 agonist ivuxolimab in advanced cancers. Study-wide context: Each dose-escalation patient presented with hepatocellular carcinoma, melanoma, renal cell or head and neck cancer. Three patients, one with hepatocellular carcinoma and two with cutaneous melanoma, responded partially. Study conclusions and caveats: In a subset of nonresponders, normalized T-cell clonal expansion was also low. Relative to CD4+ cells, CD8+ T cells on average had more expanded clones.

TCRdb's table, derived via immunoSEQ multiplex PCR, lists solely in-frame clones and lacks some. The repertoire holds more than 20,000 clones, with roughly 77% as singletons. This rearrangement joins TRBV6-6 to TRBJ2-5; possible D gene TRBD2, 6 bases. Matching the DNA end better, TRBJ2-7 makes the J call doubtful. This clonotype originated in an adult with an advanced solid tumor such as melanoma, head and neck, liver or kidney cancer. The sample here was CD4+ or CD8+ T cells sorted from blood, taken in a trial of the OX40 agonist ivuxolimab. The CDR3 DNA reads TGTGCCAGCAGTTATGGGGGGAACGAGCAGTACTTC. It is translated as CASSYGGNEQYF.